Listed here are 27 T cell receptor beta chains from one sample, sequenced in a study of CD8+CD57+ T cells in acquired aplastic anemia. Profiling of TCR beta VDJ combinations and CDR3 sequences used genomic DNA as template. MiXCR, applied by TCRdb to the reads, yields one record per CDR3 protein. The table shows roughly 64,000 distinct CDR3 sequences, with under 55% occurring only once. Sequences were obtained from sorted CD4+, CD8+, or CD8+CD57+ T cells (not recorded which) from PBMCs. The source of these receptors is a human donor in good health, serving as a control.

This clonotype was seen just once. DNA for the CDR3: TGTGCCACCAGTGCCATAGACAGTGACTATGGCTACACCTTC. Protein product: CATSAIDSDYGYTF. The chain carries TRBV24-1 and TRBJ1-2, with a possible D match to TRBD1 (5 bases). Germline loops: CDR1 KGHDR, CDR2 SFDVKD. The CDR3 runs 14 residues. With 5 bases removed from V and 3 bases from J, the gap between germline ends came to 12 bases.

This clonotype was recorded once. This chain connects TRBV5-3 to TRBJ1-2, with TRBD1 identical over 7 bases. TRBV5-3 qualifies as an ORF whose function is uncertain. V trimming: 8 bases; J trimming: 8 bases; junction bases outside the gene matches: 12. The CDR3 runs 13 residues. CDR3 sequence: CASRPATGKGYTF. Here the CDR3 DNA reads TGTGCCAGCAGGCCGGCGACAGGGAAAGGCTACACCTTC.

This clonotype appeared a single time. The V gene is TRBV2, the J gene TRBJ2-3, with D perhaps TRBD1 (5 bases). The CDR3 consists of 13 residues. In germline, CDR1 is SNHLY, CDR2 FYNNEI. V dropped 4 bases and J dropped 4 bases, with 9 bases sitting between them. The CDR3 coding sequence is TGTGCCAGCAGTGCCAGGGTTGCAGATACGCAGTATTTT. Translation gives CASSARVADTQYF.

The CDR3 here is CAWSTGQGPYGYTF. In nucleotides, the CDR3 is TGTGCCTGGAGTACCGGGCAGGGACCTTATGGCTACACCTTC. This sequence joins TRBV30 and TRBJ1-2, with D tentatively TRBD1 (5 bases). The CDR3 spans 14 residues. Germline CDR1 is GTSNPN and CDR2 is SVGIG (reference sequence). Trimming left V 2 bases short and J 5 bases short, with 15 bases between.

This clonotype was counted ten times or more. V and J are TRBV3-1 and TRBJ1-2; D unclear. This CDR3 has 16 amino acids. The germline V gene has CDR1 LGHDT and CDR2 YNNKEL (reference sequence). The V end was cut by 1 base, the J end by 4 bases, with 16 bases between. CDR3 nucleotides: TGTGCCAGCAGCCAAGCTGGTGGAGGCCGCAGCTATGGCTACACCTTC. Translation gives CASSQAGGGRSYGYTF.

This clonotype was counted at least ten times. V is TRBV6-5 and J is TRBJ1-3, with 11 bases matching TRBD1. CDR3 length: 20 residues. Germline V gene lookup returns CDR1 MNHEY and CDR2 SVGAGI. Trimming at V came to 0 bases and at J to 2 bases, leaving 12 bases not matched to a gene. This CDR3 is CASSYSNRDRGMRTGNTIYF. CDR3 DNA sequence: TGTGCCAGCAGTTACTCGAACCGGGACAGGGGGATGCGGACTGGAAACACCATATATTTT.

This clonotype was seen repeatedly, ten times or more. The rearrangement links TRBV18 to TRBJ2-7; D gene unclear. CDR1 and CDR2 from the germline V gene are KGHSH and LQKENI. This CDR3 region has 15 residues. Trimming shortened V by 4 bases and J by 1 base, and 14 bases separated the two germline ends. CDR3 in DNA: TGTGCCAGCTCACAAAGCCAGGTCCCATCCTACGAGCAGTACTTC. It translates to CASSQSQVPSYEQYF.

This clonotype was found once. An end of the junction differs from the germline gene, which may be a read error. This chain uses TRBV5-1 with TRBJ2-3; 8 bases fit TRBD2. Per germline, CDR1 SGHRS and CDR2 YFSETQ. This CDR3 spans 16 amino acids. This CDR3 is CASSLVSGSPPDTQYF. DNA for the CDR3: TGCGCCAGCAGCTTGGTAAGCGGGAGTCCACCGGATACGCAGTACTTT.

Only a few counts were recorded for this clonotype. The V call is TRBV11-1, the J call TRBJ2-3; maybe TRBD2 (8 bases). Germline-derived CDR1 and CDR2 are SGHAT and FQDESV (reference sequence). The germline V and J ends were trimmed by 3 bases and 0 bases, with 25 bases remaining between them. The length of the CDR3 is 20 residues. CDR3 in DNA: TGTGCCAGCAGCTTCCACACCATTCCGGGGGGGACAGCTAGCACAGATACGCAGTATTTT. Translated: CASSFHTIPGGTASTDTQYF.

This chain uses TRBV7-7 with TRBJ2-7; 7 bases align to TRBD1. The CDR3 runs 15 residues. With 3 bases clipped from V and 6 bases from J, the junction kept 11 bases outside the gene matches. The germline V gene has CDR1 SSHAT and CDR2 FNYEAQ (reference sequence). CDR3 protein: CASSLPDRESLEQYF. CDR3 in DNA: TGTGCCAGCAGCTTGCCCGACAGGGAGTCTCTCGAGCAGTACTTC.

The CDR3 loop is CASSDPGGHNSPLHF. CDR3 DNA: TGTGCCAGCAGTGACCCTGGGGGCCATAATTCACCCCTCCACTTT. The chain is built from TRBV6-1 and TRBJ1-6, with a possible D match to TRBD1 (6 bases). Per germline, CDR1 MNHNS and CDR2 SASEGT. Trimming removed 3 bases at V and 5 bases at J, with 11 bases between. The CDR3 spans 15 residues.

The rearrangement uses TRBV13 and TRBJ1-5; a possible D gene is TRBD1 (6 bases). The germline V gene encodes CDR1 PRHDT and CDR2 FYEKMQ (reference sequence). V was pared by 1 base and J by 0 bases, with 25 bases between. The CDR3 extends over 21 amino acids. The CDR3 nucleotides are TGTGCCAGCAGCTTAGCGAGGGGTCTGATACAGGGACCGTATAGCAATCAGCCCCAGCATTTT. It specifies CASSLARGLIQGPYSNQPQHF.

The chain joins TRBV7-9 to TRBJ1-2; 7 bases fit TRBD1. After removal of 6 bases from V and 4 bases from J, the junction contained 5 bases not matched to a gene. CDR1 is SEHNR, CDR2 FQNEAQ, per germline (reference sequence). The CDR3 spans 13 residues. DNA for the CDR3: TGTGCCAGCAGGGAGGGGGCTACCTATGGCTACACCTTC. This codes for CASREGATYGYTF.

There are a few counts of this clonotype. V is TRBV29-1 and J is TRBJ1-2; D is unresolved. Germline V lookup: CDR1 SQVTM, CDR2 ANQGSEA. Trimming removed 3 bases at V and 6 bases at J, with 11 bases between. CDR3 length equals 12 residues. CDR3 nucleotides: TGCAGCGTTGATACAATAGGCCATGGCTACACCTTC. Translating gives CSVDTIGHGYTF.

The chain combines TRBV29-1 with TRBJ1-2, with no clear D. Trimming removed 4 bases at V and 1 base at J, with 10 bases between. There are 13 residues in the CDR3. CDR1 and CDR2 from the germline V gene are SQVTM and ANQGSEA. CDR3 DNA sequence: TGCAGCGTTGGCCAAAGGAATAACTATGGCTACACCTTC. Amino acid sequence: CSVGQRNNYGYTF.

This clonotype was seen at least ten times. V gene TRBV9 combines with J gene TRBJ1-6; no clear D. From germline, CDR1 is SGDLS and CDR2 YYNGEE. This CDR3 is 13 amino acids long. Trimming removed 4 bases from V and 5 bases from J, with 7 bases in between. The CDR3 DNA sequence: TGTGCCAGCAGCACGAGGGATAATTCACCCCTCCACTTT. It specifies CASSTRDNSPLHF.

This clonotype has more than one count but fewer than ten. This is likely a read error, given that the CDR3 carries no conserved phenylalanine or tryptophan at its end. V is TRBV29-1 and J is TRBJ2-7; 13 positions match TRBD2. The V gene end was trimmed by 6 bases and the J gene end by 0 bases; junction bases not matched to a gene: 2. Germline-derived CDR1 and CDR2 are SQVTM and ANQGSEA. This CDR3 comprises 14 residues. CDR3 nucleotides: TGCAGCGTGTGGACTAGCGGGAGCTCCTACGAGCAGTACCTC. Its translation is CSVWTSGSSYEQYL.

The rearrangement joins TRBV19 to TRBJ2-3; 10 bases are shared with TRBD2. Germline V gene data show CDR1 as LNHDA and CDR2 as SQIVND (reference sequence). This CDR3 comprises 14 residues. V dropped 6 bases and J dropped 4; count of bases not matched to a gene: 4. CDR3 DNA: TGTGCCAGTAGGTCTCTAGCGGGAGCAGATACGCAGTATTTT. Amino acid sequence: CASRSLAGADTQYF. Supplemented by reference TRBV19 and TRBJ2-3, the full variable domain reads DGGITQSPKYLFRKEGQNVTLSCEQNLNHDAMYWYRQDPGQGLRLIYYSQIVNDFQKGDIAEGYSVSREKKESFPLTVTSAQKNPTAFYLCASRSLAGADTQYFGPGTRLTVL.

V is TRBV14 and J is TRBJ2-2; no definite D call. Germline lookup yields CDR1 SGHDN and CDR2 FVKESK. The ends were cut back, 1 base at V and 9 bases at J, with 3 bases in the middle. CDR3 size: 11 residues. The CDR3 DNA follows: TGTGCCAGCAGCCAAGCAAGGGAGCTGTTTTTT. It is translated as CASSQARELFF.

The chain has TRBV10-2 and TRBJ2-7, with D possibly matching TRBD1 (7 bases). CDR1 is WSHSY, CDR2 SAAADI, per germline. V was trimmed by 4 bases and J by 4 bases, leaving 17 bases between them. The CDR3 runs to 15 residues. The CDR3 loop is CASSVGQGGRYEQYV. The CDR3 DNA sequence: TGCGCCAGCAGTGTCGGGCAGGGGGGACGATACGAGCAGTACGTC.

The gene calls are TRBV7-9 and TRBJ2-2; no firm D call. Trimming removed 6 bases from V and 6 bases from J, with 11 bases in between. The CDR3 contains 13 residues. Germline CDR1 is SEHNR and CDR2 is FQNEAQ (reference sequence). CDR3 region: CASRQTGPGELFF. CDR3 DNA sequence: TGTGCCAGCAGACAGACTGGGCCCGGGGAGCTGTTTTTT. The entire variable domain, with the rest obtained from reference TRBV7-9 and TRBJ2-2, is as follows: DTGVSQNPRHKITKRGQNVTFRCDPISEHNRLYWYRQTLGQGPEFLTYFQNEAQLEKSRLLSDRFSAERPKGSFSTLEIQRTEQGDSAMYLCASRQTGPGELFFGEGSRLTVL.

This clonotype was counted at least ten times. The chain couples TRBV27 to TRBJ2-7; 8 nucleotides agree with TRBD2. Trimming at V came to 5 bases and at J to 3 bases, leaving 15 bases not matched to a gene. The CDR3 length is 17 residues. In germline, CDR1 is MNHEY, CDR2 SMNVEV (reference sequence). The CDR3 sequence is CASSLKGGGSGSYEQYF. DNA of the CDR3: TGTGCCAGCAGTCTCAAAGGGGGGGGCAGCGGGAGCTACGAGCAGTACTTC.

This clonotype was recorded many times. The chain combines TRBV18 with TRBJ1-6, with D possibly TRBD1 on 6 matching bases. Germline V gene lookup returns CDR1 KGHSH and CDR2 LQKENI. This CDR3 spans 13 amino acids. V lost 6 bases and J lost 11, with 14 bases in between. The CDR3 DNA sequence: TGTGCCAGCTCGGGGGACACGAACACACCCCTCCACTTT. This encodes CASSGDTNTPLHF.

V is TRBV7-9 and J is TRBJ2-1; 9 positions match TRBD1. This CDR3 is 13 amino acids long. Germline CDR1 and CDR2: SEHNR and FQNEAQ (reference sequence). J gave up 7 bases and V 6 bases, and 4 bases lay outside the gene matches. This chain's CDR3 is CASRRTGENEQFF. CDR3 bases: TGTGCCAGCAGACGGACAGGGGAGAATGAGCAGTTCTTC.

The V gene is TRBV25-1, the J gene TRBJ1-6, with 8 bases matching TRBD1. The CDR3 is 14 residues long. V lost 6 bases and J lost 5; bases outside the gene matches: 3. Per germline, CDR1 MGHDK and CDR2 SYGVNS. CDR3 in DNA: TGTGCCAGCAGGGGGACAGGCGATAATTCACCCCTCCACTTT. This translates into CASRGTGDNSPLHF.

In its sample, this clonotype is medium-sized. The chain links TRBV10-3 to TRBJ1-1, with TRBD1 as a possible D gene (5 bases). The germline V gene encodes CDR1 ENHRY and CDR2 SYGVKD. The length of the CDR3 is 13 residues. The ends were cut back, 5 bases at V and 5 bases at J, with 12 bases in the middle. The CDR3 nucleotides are TGTGCCATCAGTTGGGACCCGGGTACTGAAGCTTTCTTT. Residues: CAISWDPGTEAFF.

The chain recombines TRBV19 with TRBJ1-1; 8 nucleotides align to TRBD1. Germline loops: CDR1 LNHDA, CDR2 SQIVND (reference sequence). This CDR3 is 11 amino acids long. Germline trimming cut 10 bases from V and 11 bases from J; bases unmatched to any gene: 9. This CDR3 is CATHRDRQAFF. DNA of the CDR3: TGTGCCACCCACCGGGACAGGCAGGCTTTCTTT.